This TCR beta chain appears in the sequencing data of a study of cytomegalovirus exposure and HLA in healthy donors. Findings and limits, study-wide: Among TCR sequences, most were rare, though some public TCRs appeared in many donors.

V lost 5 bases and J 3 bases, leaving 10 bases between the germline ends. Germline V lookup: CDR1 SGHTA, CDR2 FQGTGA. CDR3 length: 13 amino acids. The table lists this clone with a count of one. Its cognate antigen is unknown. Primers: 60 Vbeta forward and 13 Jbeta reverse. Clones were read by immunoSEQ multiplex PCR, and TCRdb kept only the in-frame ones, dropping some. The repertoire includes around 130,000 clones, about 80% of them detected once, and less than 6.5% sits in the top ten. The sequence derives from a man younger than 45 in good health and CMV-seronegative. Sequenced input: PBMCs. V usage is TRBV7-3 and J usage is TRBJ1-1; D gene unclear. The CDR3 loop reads CASSEGGYTEAFF. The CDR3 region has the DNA TGTGCCAGCAGCGAAGGCGGGTACACTGAAGCTTTCTTT.